This entry describes one T cell receptor (beta chain). The sample comes from a study of blood T cell repertoires in COVID-19. Under the authors' procedure: Estimates of nucleated cell counts were drawn from the amplification of reference gene primers. Assay: immunoSEQ multiplex PCR; the TCRdb copy retains only in-frame clones and omits some. V and J calls and clone size are copied from that table; D and trimming were computed from the DNA. The sample carries 200,000 to 250,000 clones, 86% recorded once. Trimming pared 3 bases from V and 0 bases from J, leaving 10 bases between. The CDR3 sequence is 15 residues long. Germline values: CDR1 MNHEY, CDR2 SVGEGT.

The V and J genes are TRBV6-2 or TRBV6-3 and TRBJ2-3; no definite D call. The sequencing sample was made of peripheral blood. This clonotype was obtained from a man aged 55 to 70 with acute or convalescent COVID-19. CDR3 residues: CASSYGQQSTDTQYF. The CDR3 bases are TGTGCCAGCAGTTATGGGCAGCAAAGCACAGATACGCAGTATTTT.